A single sample is the source of the 2 T cell receptor beta chains below, sequenced in a study of T-cell memory formation after mild COVID-19. From the 5' RACE reads, TCRdb called clonotypes with MiXCR, one entry per CDR3 protein. The table includes hundreds of thousands of distinct CDR3 sequences, 28% detected once. Specimen: PBMCs or a T cell subset sorted from them (not recorded which). These receptors originate from an adult woman who had mild COVID-19 (a few samples of this study predate the infection). Cell type and time point are not known.

This clonotype showed up just a few times. The chain couples TRBV30 to TRBJ2-7, with 9 bases fitting TRBD1. Unmatched junction bases numbered 2, after V lost 0 bases and J lost 2 bases. CDR3 size: 14 residues. In germline, CDR1 is GTSNPN, CDR2 SVGIG (reference sequence). The chain's CDR3 is CAWSVGQGPYEQYF. DNA of the CDR3: TGTGCCTGGAGTGTGGGACAGGGTCCCTACGAGCAGTACTTC.

This clonotype is labeled medium-sized. J is TRBJ2-7 and V is TRBV11-2; D possibly corresponds to TRBD2 (5 bases). From germline, CDR1 is SGHAT and CDR2 FQNNGV. This CDR3 is built from 16 residues. Trimming cost V 5 bases and J 0 bases, with 17 bases left between them. The CDR3 protein is CASSPKVRDSSYEQYF. The CDR3 nucleotides read TGTGCCAGCAGCCCCAAAGTGAGGGATAGCTCCTACGAGCAGTACTTC.